These T cell receptor beta chains were read from a single sample in a study of cytomegalovirus exposure and HLA in healthy donors. TCRdb's copy holds only in-frame clones and misses some; the assay was immunoSEQ multiplex PCR. Here the sample spans approximately 220,000 clones, 60% to 80% being singletons. The specimen sequenced was PBMCs. These receptors all stem from a male donor in good health and CMV-seronegative. The CDR3 runs from the conserved cysteine through the conserved F or W. The D gene is left open where the match is weak. For some rows the clone size is stated as once, few or many, or as a class when expanded; others skip it.

j_call | v_call | d_call | clone_size | cdr3_aa | cdr3_nt
TRBJ2-7 | TRBV7-9 | . | . | CASSLSGGDEQYF | TGTGCCAGCAGCCTGAGTGGGGGCGACGAGCAGTACTTC
TRBJ1-1 | TRBV28 | . | few | CASSFRGSYTEAFF | TGTGCCAGCAGTTTCCGCGGGTCCTACACTGAAGCTTTCTTT
TRBJ1-4 | TRBV4-1 | TRBD1 | . | CASSQDWGDREKLFF | TGCGCCAGCAGCCAAGATTGGGGGGACAGGGAAAAACTGTTTTTT
TRBJ2-7 | TRBV7-9 | TRBD2 | . | CASSQDETSGYEQYF | TGTGCCAGCAGCCAAGACGAGACTAGCGGCTACGAGCAGTACTTC
TRBJ2-3 | TRBV29-1 | . | . | CSVDRQGDTQYF | TGCAGCGTTGATCGCCAGGGAGATACGCAGTATTTT
TRBJ2-3 | TRBV4-2 | TRBD2 | once | CASSPVAGLAGTTTDTQYF | TGTGCCAGCAGCCCGGTGGCGGGACTAGCGGGAACAACGACAGATACGCAGTATTTT
TRBJ2-5 | TRBV11-3 | . | . | CASTCHGVSGPQETQYF | TGTGCCAGCACCTGCCATGGGGTGTCAGGGCCCCAAGAGACCCAGTACTTC
TRBJ2-1 | TRBV6-1 | . | . | CASSERVSVGSGGLEQFF | TGTGCCAGCAGTGAACGGGTATCAGTGGGCAGTGGAGGATTGGAGCAGTTCTTC
TRBJ2-3 | TRBV5-6 | . | . | CASSHSDTQYF | TGTGCCAGCAGCCACTCAGATACGCAGTATTTT
TRBJ1-5 | TRBV6-5 | TRBD1 | . | CATGGGQGSLQPQHF | TGTGCCACTGGGGGGGGACAGGGCAGTCTTCAGCCCCAGCATTTT
TRBJ1-6 | TRBV13 | . | once | CASSFRESSYNSPLHF | TGTGCCAGCAGCTTTAGGGAGAGCTCCTATAATTCACCCCTCCACTTT
TRBJ1-3 | TRBV5-8 | . | . | CASSRRGGREGNTIYF | TGTGCCAGCAGCCGCCGTGGTGGCAGGGAAGGAAACACCATATATTTT
TRBJ2-7 | TRBV28 | TRBD1 | . | CATLSRTGHYEQYF | TGTGCCACACTCTCTAGGACAGGGCACTACGAGCAGTACTTC
TRBJ2-1 | TRBV29-1 | . | . | CSATTGTYNEQFF | TGCAGCGCTACGACAGGTACCTACAATGAGCAGTTCTTC
TRBJ1-5 | TRBV5-6 | . | . | CASSLAAGASNQPQHF | TGTGCCAGCAGCTTGGCCGCGGGGGCGAGCAATCAGCCCCAGCATTTT
TRBJ1-1 | TRBV27 | . | . | CASSLGRGATEAFF | TGTGCCAGCAGTTTAGGGCGGGGAGCCACTGAAGCTTTCTTT
TRBJ1-5 | TRBV10-3 | . | once | CATAGVNSNQPQHF | TGTGCCACAGCGGGGGTCAATAGCAATCAGCCCCAGCATTTT
TRBJ2-1 | TRBV16 | TRBD2 | . | CASSPLALAGAHEQFF | TGTGCCAGCAGCCCACTCGCACTAGCGGGAGCCCATGAGCAGTTCTTC
TRBJ2-7 | TRBV27 | . | . | CASGRYEQYF | TGTGCCAGCGGGAGGTACGAGCAGTACTTC
TRBJ1-1 | TRBV7-9 | . | . | CSSSPRFTEAFF | TGTTCCAGCAGCCCCAGATTCACTGAAGCTTTCTTT
TRBJ2-7 | TRBV6-5 | TRBD1 | . | CASSYTPGTGGIEQYF | TGTGCCAGCAGTTACACCCCCGGGACAGGGGGCATCGAGCAGTACTTC
TRBJ2-5 | TRBV5-1 | . | . | CASLRGETQYF | TGCGCCAGCCTAAGGGGAGAGACCCAGTACTTC
TRBJ1-1 | TRBV25-1 | . | . | CASSPFEGGLNTEAFF | TGTGCCAGCAGTCCATTTGAAGGGGGATTGAACACTGAAGCTTTCTTT
TRBJ1-3 | TRBV25-1 | . | few | CASATGIRGNTIYF | TGTGCCAGCGCTACCGGGATAAGGGGAAACACCATATATTTT
TRBJ1-2 | TRBV19 | TRBD1 | . | CASSGTGYGYTF | TGTGCCAGTAGCGGGACAGGGTATGGCTACACCTTC
TRBJ1-1 | TRBV5-1 | TRBD1 | many | CASSTGGTEAFF | TGCGCCAGCAGCACAGGGGGCACTGAAGCTTTCTTT
TRBJ2-5 | TRBV25-1 | TRBD2 | . | CASSPSGAEETQYF | TGTGCCAGCAGCCCTAGCGGGGCCGAAGAGACCCAGTACTTC
TRBJ2-1 | TRBV14 | TRBD2 | . | CASSLLAGGDNEQFF | TGTGCCAGCAGCCTATTAGCGGGAGGGGACAATGAGCAGTTCTTC
TRBJ1-5 | TRBV30 | TRBD1 | once | CAWDRDRGLNQPQHF | TGTGCCTGGGACCGGGACAGGGGGCTCAATCAGCCCCAGCATTTT
TRBJ2-7 | TRBV9 | TRBD1 | . | CASSVTGTGDYEQYF | TGTGCCAGCAGCGTCACCGGGACAGGGGATTACGAGCAGTACTTC
TRBJ2-1 | TRBV6-5 | TRBD1 | . | CASSYVTGGNEQFF | TGTGCCAGCAGTTACGTGACAGGGGGCAATGAGCAGTTCTTC